This T cell receptor (beta chain) emerged from a study of immune evolution from preneoplasia to lung adenocarcinoma. From germline, CDR1 is KGHSH and CDR2 LQKENI. V was clipped by 9 bases and J by 5 bases, with 19 bases between them. There are 14 residues in the CDR3. Measured with immunoSEQ multiplex PCR; TCRdb has only the in-frame clones, and not every one. The table records about 40,000 clones, about 74% of them present only once. After pathologic assessment, macro-dissection selected premalignant or tumor cells for extraction. The sequencing input was FFPE invasive lung adenocarcinoma tissue. The V call is TRBV18, the J call TRBJ1-1; tentatively, D is TRBD1 (5 bases). The TCR originated in a person between 55 and 69 years old with lung adenocarcinoma. This CDR3 reads CASRGQGRNTEAFF. DNA of the CDR3: TGTGCCAGTAGGGGTCAGGGAAGAAATACTGAAGCTTTCTTT.